The 2 T cell receptor beta chains below were found in one sample sequenced in a study of response to subunit inactivated influenza vaccine. TCRdb recomputed calls from the RT-PCR reads with MiXCR, one row per CDR3 protein. The profile covers roughly 700,000 distinct CDR3 sequences, with about 15% appearing a single time and 5.5% to 7% taken by the ten largest. Sequenced material: PBMCs from blood, taken around 14 days before vaccination. The receptors derive from a man aged 50 or older who received an inactivated influenza vaccine.

This chain connects TRBV12-3 or TRBV12-4 to TRBJ2-1, with TRBD1 matching over 10 bases. With 2 bases clipped from V and 7 bases from J, the junction kept 17 bases outside the gene matches. This CDR3 comprises 19 residues. CDR3 DNA sequence: TGTGCCAGCAGTTTACCCGGGACAGGGGTGGGGCTAGGGTTTAATGAGCAGTTCTTC. Its translation: CASSLPGTGVGLGFNEQFF.

This clonotype has a count of ten or more. The V and J genes are TRBV12-3 or TRBV12-4 and TRBJ1-5; 11 positions agree with TRBD1. Losses at the gene ends were 5 bases for V and 3 bases for J; bases not matched to a gene: 6. The CDR3 spans 16 residues. The DNA of the CDR3 is TGTGCCAGCAGTCCCGGGACAGGGGGGTCCAATCAGCCCCAGCATTTT. Protein: CASSPGTGGSNQPQHF.